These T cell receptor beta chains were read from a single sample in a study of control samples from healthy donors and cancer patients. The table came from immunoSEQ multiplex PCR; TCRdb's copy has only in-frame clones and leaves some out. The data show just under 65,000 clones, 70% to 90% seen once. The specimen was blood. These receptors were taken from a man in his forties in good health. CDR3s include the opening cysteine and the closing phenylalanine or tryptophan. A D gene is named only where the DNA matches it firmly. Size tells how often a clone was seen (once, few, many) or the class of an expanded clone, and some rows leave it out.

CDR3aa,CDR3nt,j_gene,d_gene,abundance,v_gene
CASSLALEAFF,TGTGCCAGCAGTTTAGCGCTTGAAGCTTTCTTT,TRBJ1-1,-,once,TRBV12-3/TRBV12-4
CSAPEGETQYF,TGCAGTGCCCCCGAGGGGGAGACCCAGTACTTC,TRBJ2-5,-,-,TRBV20-1
CASSQGDLLSYEQYF,TGCGCCAGCAGCCAAGGGGATTTATTGTCCTACGAGCAGTACTTC,TRBJ2-7,-,-,TRBV5-1
CASSPERERSADTQYF,TGTGCCAGTAGTCCCGAGCGGGAACGATCCGCAGATACGCAGTATTTT,TRBJ2-3,TRBD2,-,TRBV19
CASSMTGRTEAFF,TGTGCCAGTAGTATGACAGGGCGGACTGAAGCTTTCTTT,TRBJ1-1,TRBD1,-,TRBV19
CASSEAFPGAGYGYTF,TGTGCCAGCAGTGAAGCGTTCCCGGGGGCGGGCTATGGCTACACCTTC,TRBJ1-2,-,-,TRBV6-1
CATSPGTVNQPQHF,TGTGCCACCAGCCCCGGGACAGTCAATCAGCCCCAGCATTTT,TRBJ1-5,TRBD1,-,TRBV24-1
CAISESEGGQGPGTQYF,TGTGCCATCAGTGAGTCGGAGGGGGGACAGGGCCCAGGGACCCAGTACTTC,TRBJ2-5,TRBD1,-,TRBV10-3
CASSLSPGGAGGYTF,TGCGCCAGCAGCTTGTCTCCAGGGGGCGCGGGGGGCTACACCTTC,TRBJ1-2,TRBD1,-,TRBV5-1
CASRRFNTEAFF,TGTGCCAGCAGGCGCTTTAACACTGAAGCTTTCTTT,TRBJ1-1,-,-,TRBV12-3/TRBV12-4
CASTPDISSGANVLTF,TGTGCCAGCACCCCGGACATAAGCTCTGGGGCCAACGTCCTGACTTTC,TRBJ2-6,-,once,TRBV7-3
CASSPASGSYNEQFF,TGTGCCAGCAGCCCTGCTAGCGGGTCCTACAATGAGCAGTTCTTC,TRBJ2-1,TRBD2,-,TRBV7-3
CASSFRLSGTDTQYF,TGCGCCAGCAGCTTCAGGTTGAGCGGCACAGATACGCAGTATTTT,TRBJ2-3,-,-,TRBV4-3